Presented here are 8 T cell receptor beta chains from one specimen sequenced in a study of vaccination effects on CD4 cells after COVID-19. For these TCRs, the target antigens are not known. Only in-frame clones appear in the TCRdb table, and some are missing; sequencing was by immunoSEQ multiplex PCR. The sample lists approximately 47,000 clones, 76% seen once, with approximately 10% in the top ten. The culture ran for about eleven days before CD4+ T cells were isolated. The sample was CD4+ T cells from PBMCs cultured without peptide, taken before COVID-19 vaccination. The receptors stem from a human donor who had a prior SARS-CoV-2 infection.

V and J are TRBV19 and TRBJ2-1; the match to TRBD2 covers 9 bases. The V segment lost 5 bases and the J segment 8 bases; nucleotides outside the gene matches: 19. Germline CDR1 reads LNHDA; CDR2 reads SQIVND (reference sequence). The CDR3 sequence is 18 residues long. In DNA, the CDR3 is TGTGCCAGTAGTTCCGAGAGGCTAGCGGGGATTCGGGTCCATGAGCAGTTCTTC. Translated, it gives CASSSERLAGIRVHEQFF.

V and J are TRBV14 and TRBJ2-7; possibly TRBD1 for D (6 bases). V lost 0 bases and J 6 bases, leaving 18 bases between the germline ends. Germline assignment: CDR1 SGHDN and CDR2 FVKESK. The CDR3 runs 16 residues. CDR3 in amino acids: CASSQDLHRVGGEQYF. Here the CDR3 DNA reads TGTGCCAGCAGCCAAGATCTCCACAGGGTAGGTGGCGAGCAGTACTTC.

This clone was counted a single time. The CDR3 DNA is TGTGCCAGCAGGTACACGGGTGCAAATGAAAAACTGTTTTTT. Amino acids: CASRYTGANEKLFF. J is TRBJ1-4 and V is TRBV27, with D hard to call. Trimming removed 6 bases at V and 5 bases at J, with 13 bases between. The CDR3 contains 14 residues. Germline V CDR1 and CDR2: MNHEY, SMNVEV (reference sequence).

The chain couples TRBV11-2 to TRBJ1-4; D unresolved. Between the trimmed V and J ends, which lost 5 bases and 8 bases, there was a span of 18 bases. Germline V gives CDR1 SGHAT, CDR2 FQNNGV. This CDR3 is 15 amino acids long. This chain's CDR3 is CASSKDPRSGEKLFF. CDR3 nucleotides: TGTGCCAGCAGCAAAGACCCGAGGTCGGGCGAAAAACTGTTTTTT.

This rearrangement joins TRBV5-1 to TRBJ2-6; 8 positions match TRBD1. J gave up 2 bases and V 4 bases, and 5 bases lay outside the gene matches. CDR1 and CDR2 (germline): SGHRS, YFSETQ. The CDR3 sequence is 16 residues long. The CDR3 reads CASSHAGGAGANVLTF. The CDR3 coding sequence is TGCGCCAGCAGCCATGCAGGGGGCGCTGGGGCCAACGTCCTGACTTTC.

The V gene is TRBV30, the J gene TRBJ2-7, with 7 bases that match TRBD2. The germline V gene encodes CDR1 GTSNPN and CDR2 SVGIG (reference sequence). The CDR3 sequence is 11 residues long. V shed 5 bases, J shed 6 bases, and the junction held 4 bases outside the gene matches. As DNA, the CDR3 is TGTGCCTGGGCCTGGGGGGGCGAGCAGTACTTC. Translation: CAWAWGGEQYF.

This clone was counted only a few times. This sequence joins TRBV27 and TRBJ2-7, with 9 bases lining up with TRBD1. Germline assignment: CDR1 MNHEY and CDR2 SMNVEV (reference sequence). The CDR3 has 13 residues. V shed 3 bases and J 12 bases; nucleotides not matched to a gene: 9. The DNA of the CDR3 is TGTGCCAGCAGTTTGGGACAGGGTGCTCCCTTGTACTTC. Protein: CASSLGQGAPLYF.

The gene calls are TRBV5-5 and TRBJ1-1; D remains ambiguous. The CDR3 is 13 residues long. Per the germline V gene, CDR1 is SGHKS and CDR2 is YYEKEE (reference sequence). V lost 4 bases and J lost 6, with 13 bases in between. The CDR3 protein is CASSPEAWSEAFF. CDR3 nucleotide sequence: TGTGCCAGCAGCCCAGAGGCATGGTCTGAAGCTTTCTTT.